The 9 T cell receptor beta chains reported below all come from one sample, sequenced in a study of blood T cells in healthy people across ages. Together with a sample-barcoded 5' primer, a J-beta primer mix was included in a second PCR lasting about 6 to 11 cycles. TCRdb processed the 5' RACE reads anew with MiXCR; each CDR3 protein has one entry. The data show about 1,500,000 distinct CDR3 sequences, over 25% seen once. Sample: blood. The receptors were sampled from a woman aged 25 to 39 in good health.

The chain is built from TRBV12-5 and TRBJ2-5; possible D gene TRBD1, 6 bases. The CDR3 covers 16 residues. The germline CDR1 and CDR2 sequences are LGHNT and FRNRAP. Between the trimmed V and J ends, which lost 6 bases and 2 bases, there was a span of 19 bases. DNA of the CDR3: TGTGCTAGTGGCCCCCCAGGACAGCCTCGACAAGAGACCCAGTACTTC. This encodes CASGPPGQPRQETQYF.

V usage is TRBV27 and J usage is TRBJ2-1; D unclear. Germline V lookup: CDR1 MNHEY, CDR2 SMNVEV (reference sequence). CDR3 size: 13 residues. Trimming left V 6 bases short and J 9 bases short, with 15 bases between. CDR3 protein: CASSRRLSFEQFF. The CDR3 DNA follows: TGTGCCAGCAGCCGGCGCCTGAGTTTTGAGCAGTTCTTC.

Details on this clonotype: A much more abundant neighbour one base away suggests this may be a read error. The V gene is TRBV6-5, the J gene TRBJ2-4, with 7 nucleotides matching TRBD2. The DNA end lines up better with TRBJ2-5; the J call may be wrong. The germline V gene has CDR1 MNHEY and CDR2 SVGAGI. This CDR3 comprises 16 residues. The CDR3 spells CTSSRGRGSRQETQYF. The CDR3, as DNA: TGTACCAGCAGCCGAGGGAGGGGCTCACGCCAAGAGACCCAGTACTTC.

J is TRBJ2-7 and V is TRBV9; a possible D gene is TRBD2 (5 bases). The CDR3 contains 14 residues. Germline V gene data show CDR1 as SGDLS and CDR2 as YYNGEE. Trimming took 0 bases from V and 0 from J, leaving 7 bases between them. In DNA, the CDR3 is TGTGCCAGCAGCGTAGCACTAGGCTCCTACGAGCAGTACTTC. Protein sequence: CASSVALGSYEQYF.

This clonotype was recorded many times. The chain employs TRBV20-1 and TRBJ2-7; 7 bases line up with TRBD2. The germline gives CDR1 DFQATT, CDR2 SNEGSKA (reference sequence). V shed 1 base and J 2 bases; nucleotides not matched to a gene: 2. The CDR3 consists of 13 residues. The CDR3 sequence: CSARGGGAYEQYF. CDR3 nucleotides: TGCAGTGCTAGAGGGGGGGGTGCCTACGAGCAGTACTTC.

This clonotype was counted only a few times. This chain links TRBV15 with TRBJ2-1, with D unclear. The germline V gene encodes CDR1 LNHNV and CDR2 YYDKDF (reference sequence). The CDR3 length is 12 residues. The germline V and J ends were trimmed by 1 base and 7 bases, with 5 bases remaining between them. The CDR3 spells CATSRVLNEQFF. CDR3 sequence (DNA): TGTGCCACCAGCAGAGTTCTTAATGAGCAGTTCTTC.

The chain links TRBV12-3 or TRBV12-4 to TRBJ2-2; TRBD1 matches at 8 bases. The CDR3 totals 17 residues. Unmatched junction bases numbered 18, after V lost 6 bases and J lost 9 bases. The CDR3 region is CASSPGQGAMLIRELFF. CDR3 DNA: TGTGCCAGCAGCCCCGGACAGGGAGCGATGTTAATAAGGGAGCTGTTTTTT.

Many counts were recorded for this clonotype. V and J are TRBV20-1 and TRBJ2-1; 8 nucleotides match TRBD1. Germline values: CDR1 DFQATT, CDR2 SNEGSKA (reference sequence). Trimming took 4 bases from V and 5 from J; bases not matched to a gene: 7. The CDR3 extends over 14 amino acids. CDR3 in amino acids: CSAKNSGGDNEQFF. The CDR3 region has the DNA TGCAGTGCTAAAAATTCAGGGGGCGACAATGAGCAGTTCTTC.

This rearrangement joins TRBV6-6 to TRBJ1-2, with D perhaps TRBD1 (6 bases). From germline, CDR1 is MNHNY and CDR2 SVGAGI (reference sequence). The V end lost 5 bases, the J end lost 7 bases, and 14 bases lay between the germline ends. The CDR3 has 13 residues. The chain's CDR3 is CASSTNSRGGYTF. CDR3 DNA: TGTGCCAGCAGTACTAACAGCAGGGGTGGCTACACCTTC.